This T cell receptor (beta chain) was observed in a study of CD8 T cells in ankylosing spondylitis. Points from the study as a whole: For ankylosing spondylitis blood, a TCR beta motif of 8 or 9 highly homologous variants appeared characteristic.

TCRdb itself ran the 5' RACE reads through MiXCR, one entry per CDR3 protein. The data show some 140,000 distinct CDR3 sequences, roughly 8.8% seen once. This clonotype has just one count. Antigen unknown. The sample comprised synovial fluid, either unsorted or a sorted T cell fraction (not recorded which). This clonotype was obtained from a male donor with ankylosing spondylitis.

The CDR3 here is CASSPTDPGRTDTQYF. For the CDR3, the DNA is TGTGCCAGCAGCCCTACGGACCCAGGGCGCACAGATACGCAGTATTTT. This sequence joins TRBV7-3 and TRBJ2-3; possibly TRBD1 for D (5 bases). The length of the CDR3 is 16 residues. Trimming pared 5 bases from V and 1 base from J, leaving 16 bases between. The V gene's germline CDR1 is SGHTA and CDR2 FQGTGA.